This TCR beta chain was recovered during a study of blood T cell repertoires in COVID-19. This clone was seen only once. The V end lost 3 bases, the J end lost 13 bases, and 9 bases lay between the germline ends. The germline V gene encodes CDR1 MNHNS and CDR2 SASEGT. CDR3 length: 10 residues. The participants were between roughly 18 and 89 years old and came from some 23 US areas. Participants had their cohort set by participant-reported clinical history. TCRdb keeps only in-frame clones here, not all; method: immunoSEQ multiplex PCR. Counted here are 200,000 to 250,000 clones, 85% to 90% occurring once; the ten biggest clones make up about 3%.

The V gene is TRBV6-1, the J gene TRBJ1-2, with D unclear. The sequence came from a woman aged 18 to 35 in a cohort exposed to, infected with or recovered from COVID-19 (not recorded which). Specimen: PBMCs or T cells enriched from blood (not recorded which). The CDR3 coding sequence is TGTGCCAGCAGTGAGCCGGGATCCACCTTC. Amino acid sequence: CASSEPGSTF.